At least ten counts were recorded for the clone carrying this TCR beta chain. Its antigen is as yet unknown. The data were obtained in a study of CD8 T cells in ankylosing spondylitis. This CDR3 has 13 residues. V was trimmed by 3 bases and J by 5 bases, leaving 9 bases between them. Germline CDR1 SGHKS, CDR2 YYEKEE (reference sequence). Study findings and constraints: About 8 highly homologous variants formed a TCR beta motif that appeared characteristic of ankylosing spondylitis blood.

TCRdb redid the calling of the 5' RACE reads with MiXCR, one entry per CDR3 protein. This sample has about 100,000 distinct CDR3 sequences, with about 8.5% found just once. The clonotype comes from a male donor with ankylosing spondylitis or in good health (not recorded which). The sample comprised blood, either unsorted or a sorted T cell fraction (not recorded which). This chain connects TRBV5-5 to TRBJ1-5; the D is unclear. CDR3 sequence reads: CASSSEWHQPQHF. The CDR3 DNA sequence: TGTGCCAGCAGCTCGGAGTGGCATCAGCCCCAGCATTTT.